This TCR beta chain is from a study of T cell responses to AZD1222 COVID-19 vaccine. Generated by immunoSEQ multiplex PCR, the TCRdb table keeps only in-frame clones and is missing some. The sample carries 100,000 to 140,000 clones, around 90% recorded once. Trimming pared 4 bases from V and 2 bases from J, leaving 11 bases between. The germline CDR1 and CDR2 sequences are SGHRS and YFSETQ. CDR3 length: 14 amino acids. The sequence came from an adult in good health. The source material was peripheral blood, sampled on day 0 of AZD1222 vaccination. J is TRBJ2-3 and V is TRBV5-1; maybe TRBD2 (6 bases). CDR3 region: CASSLGTATDTQYF. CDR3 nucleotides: TGCGCCAGCAGCCTCGGGACTGCCACAGATACGCAGTATTTT.